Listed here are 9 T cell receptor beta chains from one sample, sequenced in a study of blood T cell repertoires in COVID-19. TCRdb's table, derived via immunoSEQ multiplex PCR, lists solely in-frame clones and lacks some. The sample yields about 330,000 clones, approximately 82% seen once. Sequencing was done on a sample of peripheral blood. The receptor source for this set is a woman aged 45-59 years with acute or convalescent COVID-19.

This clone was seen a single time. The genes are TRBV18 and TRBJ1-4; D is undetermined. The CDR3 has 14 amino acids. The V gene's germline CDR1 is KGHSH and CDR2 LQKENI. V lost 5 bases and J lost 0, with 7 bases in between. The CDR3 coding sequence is TGTGCCAGCTCAGGAGAGGCAACTAATGAAAAACTGTTTTTT. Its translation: CASSGEATNEKLFF. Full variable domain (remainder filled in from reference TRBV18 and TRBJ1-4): NAGVMQNPRHLVRRRGQEARLRCSPMKGHSHVYWYRQLPEEGLKFMVYLQKENIIDESGMPKERFSAEFPKEGPSILRIQQVVRGDSAAYFCASSGEATNEKLFFGSGTQLSVL.

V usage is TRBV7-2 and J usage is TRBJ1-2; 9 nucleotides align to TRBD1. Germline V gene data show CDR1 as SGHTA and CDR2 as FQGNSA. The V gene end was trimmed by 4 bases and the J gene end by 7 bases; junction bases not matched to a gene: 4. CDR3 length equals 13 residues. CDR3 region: CASSSTGGSGYTF. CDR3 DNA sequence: TGTGCCAGCAGCTCGACAGGGGGGAGTGGCTACACCTTC.

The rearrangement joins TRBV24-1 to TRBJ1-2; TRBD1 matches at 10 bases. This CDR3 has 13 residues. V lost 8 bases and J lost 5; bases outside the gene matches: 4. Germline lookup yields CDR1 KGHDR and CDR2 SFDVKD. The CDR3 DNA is TGTGCCACCATCGGGACAGGGGCGTATGGCTACACCTTC. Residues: CATIGTGAYGYTF.

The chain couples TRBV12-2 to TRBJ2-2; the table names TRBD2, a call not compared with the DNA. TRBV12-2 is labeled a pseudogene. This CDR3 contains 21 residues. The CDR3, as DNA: TGTGCAAGTCGCTTCCGTTGTCTTGTAGCGGGTGTTCGGGAGAGGACCGGGGAGCTGTTTTTT. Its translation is CASRFRCLVAGVRERTGELFF.

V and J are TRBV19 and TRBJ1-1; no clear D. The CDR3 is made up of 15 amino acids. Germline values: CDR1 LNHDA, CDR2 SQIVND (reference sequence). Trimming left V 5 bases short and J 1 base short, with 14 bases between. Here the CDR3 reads CASSYRQAPNTEAFF. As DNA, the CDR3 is TGTGCCAGTAGTTATCGTCAGGCCCCGAACACTGAAGCTTTCTTT.

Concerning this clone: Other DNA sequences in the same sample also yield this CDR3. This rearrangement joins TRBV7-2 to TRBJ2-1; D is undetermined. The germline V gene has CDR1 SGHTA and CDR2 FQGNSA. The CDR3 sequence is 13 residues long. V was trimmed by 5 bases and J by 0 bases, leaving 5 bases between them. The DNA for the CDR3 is TGTGCCAGCAGCCTGAGCTCCTACAATGAGCAGTTCTTC. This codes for CASSLSSYNEQFF.

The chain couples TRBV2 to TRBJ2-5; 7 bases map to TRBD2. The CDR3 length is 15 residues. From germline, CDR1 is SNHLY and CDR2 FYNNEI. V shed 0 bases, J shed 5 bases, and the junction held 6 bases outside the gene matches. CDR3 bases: TGTGCCAGCAGTGAAGCGCCGTTGGGGGGGGAGACCCAGTACTTC. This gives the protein CASSEAPLGGETQYF.

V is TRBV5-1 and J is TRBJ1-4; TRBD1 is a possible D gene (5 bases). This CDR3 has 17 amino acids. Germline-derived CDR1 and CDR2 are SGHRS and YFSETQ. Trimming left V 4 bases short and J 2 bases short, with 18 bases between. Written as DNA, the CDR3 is TGCGCCAGCAGCCCGTGGGGGGGGAGCCTCACTAATGAAAAACTGTTTTTT. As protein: CASSPWGGSLTNEKLFF.

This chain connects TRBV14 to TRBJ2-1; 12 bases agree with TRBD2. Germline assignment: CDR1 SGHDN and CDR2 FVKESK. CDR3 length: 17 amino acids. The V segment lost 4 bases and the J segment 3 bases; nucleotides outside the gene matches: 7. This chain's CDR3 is CASSRYLLAGGYNEQFF. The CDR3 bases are TGTGCCAGCAGCCGCTACCTACTAGCGGGGGGCTACAATGAGCAGTTCTTC.